One and the same sample provided the 32 T cell receptor delta chains below, sequenced in a study of delta chains in infants with herpesvirus infections. Gamma-chain- and delta-chain-specific primers converted PBMC RNA into TCR cDNA. TCRdb re-called the RT-PCR reads via CATT. The sample has 950 to 1,500 delta-chain clones; 25% to 30% are singletons. The specimen was peripheral blood, collected at time point 1 of longitudinal follow-up. Receptors originate from a human donor who was a Ugandan infant, either HIV-exposed or HIV-unexposed (not recorded which).

Concerning this clone itself: This may be a read error: a much more frequent sequence differs by one nucleotide. The V and J genes are TRDV3 and TRDJ1; a weak D match, TRDD3 (5 bases). Trimming took off 1 base at V and 0 bases at J, with 12 bases between the two ends. Germline assignment: CDR1 TVYSNPD and CDR2 GDNSRS (reference sequence). This CDR3 region has 14 residues. CDR3 bases: TGTGCCTTTACTGTGGGGAGATACACCGATAAACTCATCTTT. Translation gives CAFTVGRYTDKLIF.

In this sample, this clone is medium-sized. Other DNA sequences in this sample translate to the same CDR3. The chain carries TRAV29/DV5 and TRDJ3; 9 bases line up with TRDD3. The CDR3 extends over 20 amino acids. Germline V gene data show CDR1 as NSMFDY and CDR2 as ISSIKDK. V was pared by 1 base and J by 0 bases, with 11 bases of the junction left unmatched. DNA of the CDR3: TGTGCAGCAAGCCAGGTACTGGGGGACAGTATCTCCTGGGACACCCGACAGATGTTTTTC. Translation gives CAASQVLGDSISWDTRQMFF.

This clone is classed as medium-sized (0.01 to 0.1%). The chain uses TRDV1 and TRDJ1, with 10 bases matching TRDD3. Germline values: CDR1 TSWWSYY, CDR2 QGS. The CDR3 is 20 amino acids. The J segment lost 0 bases and the V segment lost 5 bases, leaving 18 bases of the junction unmatched. The CDR3 is CALGPLGVGDTGLYTDKLIF. Written as DNA, the CDR3 is TGTGCTCTTGGGCCCCTCGGAGTGGGGGATACCGGATTATACACCGATAAACTCATCTTT.

This clone was seen a few times. This sequence joins TRDV1 and TRDJ3, with no clear D. The CDR3 contains 19 residues. Trimming removed 2 bases at V and 0 bases at J, with 14 bases between. Germline CDR1 and CDR2: TSWWSYY and QGS. This CDR3 reads CALGESPPFSSWDTRQMFF. CDR3 nucleotides: TGTGCTCTTGGGGAATCTCCCCCTTTCAGCTCCTGGGACACCCGACAGATGTTTTTC.

This clone is labeled large. The chain joins TRDV1 to TRDJ1, with 7 bases matching TRDD3. CDR1 is TSWWSYY and CDR2 is QGS in the germline V gene. Germline trimming cut 1 base from V and 3 bases from J; bases unmatched to any gene: 17. The CDR3 contains 19 residues. Here the CDR3 DNA reads TGTGCTCTTGGGGAACCTAGCCTCCTCCGACCGGGGGATGCCGATAAACTCATCTTT. Protein: CALGEPSLLRPGDADKLIF.

About this clone itself: A single base separates this from a much larger clone, so it may be a read error. CDR3 coding DNA: TGTGCTCTTGGGGAACCTAGCCTCCTCCGACCGGGGGATGCCGATAGACTCATCTTT. Translation: CALGEPSLLRPGDADRLIF. V and J are TRDV1 and TRDJ1; 7 bases are a match to TRDD3. Germline CDR1 TSWWSYY, CDR2 QGS. The length of the CDR3 is 19 residues.

This clone was detected once. With a much larger clone just one base away, this may be a read error. In the same sample, other DNA sequences code for this CDR3. The V and J genes are TRDV1 and TRDJ2, with 10 positions matching TRDD3. The germline V gene encodes CDR1 TSWWSYY and CDR2 QGS. The CDR3 is 25 residues long. The CDR3 nucleotides are TGTGCTCTTGGGGAACTGCGTCTATACGGGGACCTTACTGGGGGATTTTCTCGGGCGACAGCACAACTCTTCTTC. As protein: CALGELRLYGDLTGGFSRATAQLFF.

Comment on this clone: This may arise from a read error, as a much more abundant clone is one base away. The chain is built from TRDV2 and TRDJ2, with D possibly TRDD3 on 5 matching bases. There are 13 residues in the CDR3. Germline CDR1 is GEAIGNYY and CDR2 is EKD. The CDR3 region is CARDTGGTAQLFF. CDR3 bases: TGTGCCCGTGACACCGGGGGGACAGCACAACTCTTCTTT.

As regards this clone: A far larger clone is off by one base, so a read error is likely. This rearrangement joins TRDV3 to TRDJ1; TRDD3 might be the D (5 bases). The CDR3 covers 13 residues. The germline gives CDR1 TVYSNPD, CDR2 GDNSRS (reference sequence). As DNA, the CDR3 is TGTGCCTCTATGGGGACCTCCACCAATAAACTCATCTTT. Translated, it gives CASMGTSTNKLIF.

Points on this clone: Given a much more abundant clone one base away, this may be a read error. The CDR3, as DNA: TGTGCTCTTGGGGAAACCCCCGCAGGTTCTGGGGATACTGACGCTTTGACAGCACAACTCTTCTTT. This encodes CALGETPAGSGDTDALTAQLFF. The V gene is TRDV1, the J gene TRDJ2, with 8 bases fitting TRDD3. J was trimmed by 0 bases and V by 2 bases; bases with no gene match: 20. Germline CDR1 and CDR2: TSWWSYY and QGS. The CDR3 runs to 22 residues.

About this clone: Since a much larger clone is just one base distant, this may be a read error. The chain uses TRDV2 and TRDJ3; 10 nucleotides match TRDD3. Germline loops: CDR1 GEAIGNYY, CDR2 EKD. CDR3 length equals 18 residues. CDR3 nucleotides: TGTGCCTGTGACACCCTGGGGGATAGCTCCCGGGACACCCGACAGATGTTTTTC. Amino acid sequence: CACDTLGDSSRDTRQMFF.

In this sample, this clone is large. V and J are TRDV1 and TRDJ1, with unresolved D. The ends were cut back, 1 base at V and 0 bases at J, with 9 bases in the middle. The CDR3 covers 15 residues. Per the germline V gene, CDR1 is TSWWSYY and CDR2 is QGS. CDR3 sequence reads: CALGEPTPHTDKLIF. Written as DNA, the CDR3 is TGTGCTCTTGGGGAACCAACCCCCCACACCGATAAACTCATCTTT.

The genes are TRAV29/DV5 and TRDJ3, with TRDD3 matching over 9 bases. Unmatched junction bases numbered 7, after V lost 0 bases and J lost 0 bases. CDR3 size: 19 residues. Per the germline V gene, CDR1 is NSMFDY and CDR2 is ISSIKDK. The CDR3 DNA is TGTGCAGCAAGCGCGGGGGATACAGAGGGCTCCTGGGACACCCGACAGATGTTTTTC. Protein sequence: CAASAGDTEGSWDTRQMFF.

This clone is classed as large. The V call is TRDV1, the J call TRDJ1, with 7 bases matching TRDD3. This CDR3 contains 18 residues. V trimming: 4 bases; J trimming: 5 bases; junction bases outside the gene matches: 19. Germline values: CDR1 TSWWSYY, CDR2 QGS. The CDR3 reads CALGVLTPPGIGLDKLIF. For the CDR3, the DNA is TGTGCTCTTGGGGTTCTAACCCCTCCGGGGATAGGCTTAGATAAACTCATCTTT.

This clone appeared a single time. A read error may be the cause here, since a much bigger clone is one base away. This sequence joins TRDV2 and TRDJ3; the match to TRDD3 covers 8 bases. The CDR3 consists of 19 residues. Germline V gene data show CDR1 as GEAIGNYY and CDR2 as EKD. The CDR3 nucleotides read TGTGCCTGTGACACCTGGGGATACTCAAGCTCCTGGGACCCCCGACAGATGTTTTTC. Translated: CACDTWGYSSSWDPRQMFF.

The chain is built from TRDV1 and TRDJ2; the match to TRDD3 covers 9 bases. The germline gives CDR1 TSWWSYY, CDR2 QGS. V trimming: 4 bases; J trimming: 0 bases; junction bases outside the gene matches: 15. The CDR3 consists of 20 residues. DNA of the CDR3: TGTGCTCTTGGGGCAGTAAGGCTGGGGGATGGACCGACTTTGACAGCACAACTCTTCTTT. Its protein is CALGAVRLGDGPTLTAQLFF.

On this clone itself: This may be a read error: a much more frequent sequence differs by one nucleotide. Here the CDR3 DNA reads TGTGCTCTTGGGCTCCGGCTTCCCCCAGGACTGGGGGATACGGACACCGAAAAACTCATCTTT. The encoded protein is CALGLRLPPGLGDTDTEKLIF. The chain links TRDV1 to TRDJ1; 13 bases map to TRDD3. The CDR3 contains 21 residues. Germline V gene data show CDR1 as TSWWSYY and CDR2 as QGS.

Comments on this clone: A read error may be the cause here, since a much bigger clone is one base away. The rearrangement links TRDV1 to TRDJ3, with D uncertain. V dropped 4 bases and J dropped 1 base, with 17 bases sitting between them. Germline values: CDR1 TSWWSYY, CDR2 QGS. This CDR3 is 19 amino acids long. DNA for the CDR3: TGTGCTCTTGGGGCCCATTCCCATGTCAAGTCCTGGGACACCCGACAGATGTTTTTC. This gives the protein CALGAHSHVKSWDTRQMFF.

Sample share makes this clone medium-sized. Other DNA sequences within the sample encode an identical CDR3. This chain joins TRDV1 and TRDJ1, with a weak D call TRDD2 (6 bases). CDR3 size: 19 residues. V gave up 2 bases and J gave up 3 bases, with 25 bases separating them. The germline V gene has CDR1 TSWWSYY and CDR2 QGS. In DNA, the CDR3 is TGTGCTCTTGGGGAAGCACTGAGTCCTACAAACCGCGGGTCCGATAAACTCATCTTT. Translation gives CALGEALSPTNRGSDKLIF.

This clone is medium-sized in the sample. This rearrangement joins TRDV2 to TRDJ3; 8 bases line up with TRDD3. V trimming: 3 bases; J trimming: 0 bases; junction bases outside the gene matches: 6. This CDR3 contains 18 residues. Per the germline V gene, CDR1 is GEAIGNYY and CDR2 is EKD. The CDR3: CACDWGIRSSWDTRQMFF. The CDR3 bases are TGTGCCTGTGACTGGGGGATTCGAAGCTCCTGGGACACCCGACAGATGTTTTTC.

This clone is medium-sized. V is TRDV1 and J is TRDJ1; possibly TRDD3 for D (5 bases). There are 18 residues in the CDR3. Germline loops: CDR1 TSWWSYY, CDR2 QGS. V shed 5 bases and J shed 4 bases, with 26 bases lying between them. The CDR3 DNA is TGTGCTCTTGGGACACGACCTCCCCGGGGAGTACTTCTCGATAAACTCATCTTT. It yields the protein CALGTRPPRGVLLDKLIF.

The rearrangement links TRDV1 to TRDJ2; 13 nucleotides line up with TRDD3. This CDR3 has 26 residues. The ends lost 2 bases at V and 1 base at J; junction bases unmatched: 28. CDR1 and CDR2 from the germline V gene are TSWWSYY and QGS. The CDR3 DNA reads TGTGCTCTTGGGGAAAGGGGAGGCCCGCTTCGTAACTGGGGGATACGGAGGGGAGGTTTGACAGCACAACTCTTCTTT. Protein sequence: CALGERGGPLRNWGIRRGGLTAQLFF.

This clone was observed a few times. This chain joins TRDV1 and TRDJ1; D call uncertain. Germline V gives CDR1 TSWWSYY, CDR2 QGS. The CDR3 has 24 residues. With 4 bases removed from V and 0 bases from J, the gap between germline ends came to 39 bases. In DNA form, the CDR3 reads TGTGCTCTTGGGGTAAACCCGATCCTCTCCCTCGCACCCAACGGGACCTCCGACACCGATAAACTCATCTTT. It translates to CALGVNPILSLAPNGTSDTDKLIF.

This clone was detected only once. This chain links TRDV1 with TRDJ3, with 7 bases that match TRDD3. Germline V gives CDR1 TSWWSYY, CDR2 QGS. The CDR3 covers 23 residues. Losses at the gene ends were 2 bases for V and 0 bases for J; bases not matched to a gene: 19. CDR3 sequence: CALGEIPLQKLGMASWDTRQMFF. The CDR3 DNA is TGTGCTCTTGGGGAAATCCCTCTTCAAAAACTGGGGATGGCCTCCTGGGACACCCGACAGATGTTTTTC.

The V gene is TRDV1, the J gene TRDJ1; D perhaps matches TRDD3 (8 bases). In germline, CDR1 is TSWWSYY, CDR2 QGS. The CDR3 length is 19 residues. V lost 4 bases and J 0 bases, leaving 24 bases between the germline ends. CDR3 bases: TGTGCTCTTGGGGTGATTTCCTACCCGGGGGATAGGGACACCGATAAACTCATCTTT. It yields the protein CALGVISYPGDRDTDKLIF.

With respect to this clone: A much bigger clone sits one base away, suggesting this may be a read error. Other DNA variants within this sample encode the same CDR3. The CDR3 DNA sequence: TGTGCTCTTGGGGAAGCACTGAGTCCGACAAACCGCGGGTCCGATAAACTCATCTTT. Its translation is CALGEALSPTNRGSDKLIF. The chain combines TRDV1 with TRDJ1, with D unclear. The CDR3 is made up of 19 amino acids. Trimming removed 2 bases from V and 3 bases from J, with 25 bases in between. Looked up from germline, CDR1 is TSWWSYY and CDR2 is QGS.

With respect to this clone: Because the CDR3's place on the DNA is in doubt, the DNA is left out and the CDR3 is given as listed by TCRdb. V is TRAV29/DV5 and J is TRDJ3; the D call of TRDD3 is as the table states it, not checked on the DNA. Germline-derived CDR1 and CDR2 are NSMFDY and ISSIKDK. The CDR3 region is 19 residues in length, termini included. The CDR3 region is CSVLLCSWGSSWDTRQMFF.

This clone was picked up one time. A read error is the likely source, as a far larger clone sits one nucleotide away. The identical CDR3 is also encoded by other nucleotide sequences in the sample. The J gene is TRDJ3, the V gene TRAV29/DV5, with D maybe TRDD2 (5 bases). The CDR3 totals 17 residues. Germline assignment: CDR1 NSMFDY and CDR2 ISSIKDK. CDR3 in amino acids: CALPMGPKSWDTRQMFF. The CDR3 DNA reads TGTGCTCTTCCAATGGGACCTAAATCCTGGGACACCCGACAGATGTTTTTC.

This clone is a singleton in its sample. The V call is TRDV2, the J call TRDJ1, with 13 nucleotides matching TRDD3. The V gene end was trimmed by 1 base and the J gene end by 3 bases; junction bases not matched to a gene: 16. Germline V lookup: CDR1 GEAIGNYY, CDR2 EKD. This CDR3 has 20 amino acids. The CDR3 nucleotides are TGTGCCTGTGACACTCCCTTTACTGGGGGATACGAAGGATACGCCGATAAACTCATCTTT. This sequence encodes CACDTPFTGGYEGYADKLIF.

For this clone: A clone one base away is much larger, so this may be a read error. The chain uses TRDV1 and TRDJ1; 13 nucleotides agree with TRDD3. The V gene end was trimmed by 1 base and the J gene end by 0 bases; junction bases not matched to a gene: 14. The V gene's germline CDR1 is TSWWSYY and CDR2 QGS. The length of the CDR3 is 21 residues. The CDR3 here is CALGEPGLTGGYVEYTDKLIF. The CDR3 DNA is TGTGCTCTTGGGGAACCGGGTCTCACTGGGGGATACGTGGAGTACACCGATAAACTCATCTTT.

A note on this clone: This may come from a read error, since a much larger clone is one base off. The chain recombines TRDV1 with TRDJ1; 10 bases map to TRDD3. Germline loops: CDR1 TSWWSYY, CDR2 QGS. This CDR3 contains 19 residues. CDR3 amino acids: CARGDGTSPYWGIPDKLIF. The DNA of the CDR3 is TGTGCTCGTGGGGATGGGACCTCCCCTTACTGGGGGATCCCCGATAAACTCATCTTT.

This clone was counted between two and nine times. The genes are TRDV1 and TRDJ1; TRDD3 matches 12 bases. The germline gives CDR1 TSWWSYY, CDR2 QGS. This CDR3 comprises 25 residues. V trimming: 0 bases; J trimming: 2 bases; junction bases outside the gene matches: 28. The CDR3 here is CALGELLPRPRAGGYAGGRTDKLIF. CDR3 DNA: TGTGCTCTTGGGGAACTCCTTCCTCGGCCGCGTGCTGGGGGATACGCAGGGGGAAGAACCGATAAACTCATCTTT.